The subject of this entry is one T cell receptor (beta chain). Antigen: not known. The CDR3 totals 16 residues. The germline V gene encodes CDR1 MDHEN and CDR2 SYDVKM. With 6 bases clipped from V and 4 bases from J, the junction kept 10 bases outside the gene matches. This sample was included in a study of radiotherapy plus CTLA-4 blockade in lung cancer. About the study: Of the patients, around 17% showed objective responses and about 30% attained disease control.

The study, taken as a whole, reports: Subsequent to radiotherapy plus ipilimumab, tumor-derived TCR clones underwent expansion in blood.

Here immunoSEQ multiplex PCR was the method, and the copy in TCRdb shows in-frame clones only, minus some. The table records approximately 90,000 clones, roughly four fifths of them present only once. This TCR derives from a human donor with non-small cell lung cancer who had stable disease on radiotherapy plus ipilimumab. Sequenced material: peripheral blood, taken from a patient treated with radiotherapy plus ipilimumab. This chain connects TRBV28 to TRBJ2-1; 9 bases match TRBD2. The CDR3 DNA sequence: TGTGCCAGCAGCTCCGGCGGGGGGGCGGCGTACAATGAGCAGTTCTTC. As protein: CASSSGGGAAYNEQFF.